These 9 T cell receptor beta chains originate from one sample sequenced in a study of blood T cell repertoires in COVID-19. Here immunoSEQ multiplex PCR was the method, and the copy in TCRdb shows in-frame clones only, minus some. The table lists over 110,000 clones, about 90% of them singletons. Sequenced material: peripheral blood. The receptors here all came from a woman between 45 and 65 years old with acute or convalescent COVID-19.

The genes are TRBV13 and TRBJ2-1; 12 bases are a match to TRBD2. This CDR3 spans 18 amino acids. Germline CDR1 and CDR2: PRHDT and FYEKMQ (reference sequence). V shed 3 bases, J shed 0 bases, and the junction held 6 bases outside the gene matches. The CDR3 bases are TGTGCCAGCAGCTTGGGACTAGCGGGCCTCATCTCCTACAATGAGCAGTTCTTC. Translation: CASSLGLAGLISYNEQFF.

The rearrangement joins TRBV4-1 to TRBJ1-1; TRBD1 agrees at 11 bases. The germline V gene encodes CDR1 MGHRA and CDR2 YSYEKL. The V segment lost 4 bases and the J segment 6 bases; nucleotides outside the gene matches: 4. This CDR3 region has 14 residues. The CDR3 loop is CASSRGQGASEAFF. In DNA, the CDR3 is TGCGCCAGCAGCCGCGGACAGGGGGCATCTGAAGCTTTCTTT.

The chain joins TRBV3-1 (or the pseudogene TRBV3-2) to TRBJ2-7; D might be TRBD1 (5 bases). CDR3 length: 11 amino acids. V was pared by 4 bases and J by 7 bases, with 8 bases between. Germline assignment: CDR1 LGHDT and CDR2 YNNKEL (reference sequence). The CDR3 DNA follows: TGTGCCAGCAGCCTAACAGGAGAGCAGTACTTC. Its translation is CASSLTGEQYF.

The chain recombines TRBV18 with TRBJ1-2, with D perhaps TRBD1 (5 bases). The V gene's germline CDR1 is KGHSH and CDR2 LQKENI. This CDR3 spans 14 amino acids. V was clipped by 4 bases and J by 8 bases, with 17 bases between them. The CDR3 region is CASSLPQGALGYTF. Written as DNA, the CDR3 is TGTGCCAGCTCACTTCCGCAGGGCGCGCTGGGCTACACCTTC.

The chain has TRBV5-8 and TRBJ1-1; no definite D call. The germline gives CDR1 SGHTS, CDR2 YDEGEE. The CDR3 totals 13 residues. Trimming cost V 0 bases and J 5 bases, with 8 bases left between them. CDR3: CASSLVRRTEAFF. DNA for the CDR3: TGTGCCAGCAGCTTGGTGCGCCGGACTGAAGCTTTCTTT.

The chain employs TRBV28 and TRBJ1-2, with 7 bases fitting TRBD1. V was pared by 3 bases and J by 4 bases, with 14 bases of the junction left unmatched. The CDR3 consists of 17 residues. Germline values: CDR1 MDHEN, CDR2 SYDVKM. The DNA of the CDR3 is TGTGCCAGCAGTTTTAGCCCACCCACAGGGGACGGCTATGGCTACACCTTC. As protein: CASSFSPPTGDGYGYTF.

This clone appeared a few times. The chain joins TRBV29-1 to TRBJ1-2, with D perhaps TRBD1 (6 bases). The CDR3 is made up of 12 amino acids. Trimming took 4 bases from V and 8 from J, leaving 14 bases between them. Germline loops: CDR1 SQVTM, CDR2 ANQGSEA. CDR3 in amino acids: CSVGGGSPGYTF. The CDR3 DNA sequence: TGCAGCGTTGGGGGGGGCTCCCCAGGCTACACCTTC.

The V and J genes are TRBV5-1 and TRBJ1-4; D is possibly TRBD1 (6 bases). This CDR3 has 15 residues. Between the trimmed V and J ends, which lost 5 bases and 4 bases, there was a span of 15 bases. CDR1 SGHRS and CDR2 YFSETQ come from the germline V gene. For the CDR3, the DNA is TGCGCCAGCAGTCTACAGGGAGAGCATAATGAAAAACTGTTTTTT. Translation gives CASSLQGEHNEKLFF.

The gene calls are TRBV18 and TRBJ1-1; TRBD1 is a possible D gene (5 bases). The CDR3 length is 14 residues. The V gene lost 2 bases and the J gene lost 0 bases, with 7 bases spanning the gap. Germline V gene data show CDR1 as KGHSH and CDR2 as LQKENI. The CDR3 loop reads CASSPAGMNTEAFF. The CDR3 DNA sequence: TGTGCCAGCTCACCAGCAGGGATGAACACTGAAGCTTTCTTT.